This T cell receptor (beta chain) was profiled in a study of shared clonotypes between healthy human individuals. Study at large: Donor ages ranged 18 to 49 years: two women, a few men. Study-wide points: Investigators expected sequencing depth to affect clonotype sharing among donors. There were few donors, and this limited the genetic and exposure-history diversity represented.

This CDR3 has 16 residues. Germline CDR1 is MNHEY and CDR2 is SMNVEV (reference sequence). V lost 3 bases to trimming and J lost 0 bases, with 12 bases between them. Of note for this clone: Its antigen is unidentified.

The assay was carried out at the deep level. Sequencing used immunoSEQ multiplex PCR; TCRdb keeps in-frame clones, though not all of them. Of 450,000 to 500,000 clones listed, about 80% were seen once; the top ten hold roughly 12%. The sequence was obtained from a woman aged 40 to 50 in good health. Some clones in this sample may be carry-over from other donors' samples. The rearrangement uses TRBV27 and TRBJ1-5; no definite D call. The specimen sequenced was PBMCs. The CDR3 nucleotides read TGTGCCAGCAGTTTTCTAACCCTTTATAGCAATCAGCCCCAGCATTTT. Amino acids: CASSFLTLYSNQPQHF.